The 25 T cell receptor beta chains presented below share a single source sample, sequenced in a study of blood T cell repertoires in COVID-19. The repertoire was sequenced with immunoSEQ multiplex PCR; TCRdb's copy has only in-frame clones and lacks some. Of approximately 200,000 clones listed, 75% to 90% are singletons. The sample consisted of PBMCs or T cells enriched from blood (not recorded which). These receptor sequences come from a woman younger than 45 who had recovered from COVID-19.

The chain combines TRBV19 with TRBJ1-5; D uncertain. V was clipped by 2 bases and J by 6 bases, with 14 bases between them. CDR1 is LNHDA and CDR2 is SQIVND in the germline V gene (reference sequence). The CDR3 consists of 15 residues. CDR3 region: CASSIKRQTGQPQHF. CDR3 nucleotide sequence: TGTGCCAGTAGTATAAAACGGCAGACGGGTCAGCCCCAGCATTTT.

This chain links TRBV5-5 with TRBJ1-1; no clear D. V was trimmed by 4 bases and J by 1 base, leaving 8 bases between them. The CDR3 runs to 13 residues. Germline V gene lookup returns CDR1 SGHKS and CDR2 YYEKEE (reference sequence). CDR3 in amino acids: CASSNPGNTEAFF. The CDR3 DNA follows: TGTGCCAGCAGCAACCCGGGGAACACTGAAGCTTTCTTT.

For the CDR3, the DNA is TGTGCCAGCAGAGGACAGGGGGCAGGAGGAAACACCATATATTTT. This sequence encodes CASRGQGAGGNTIYF. This chain uses TRBV6-5 with TRBJ1-3; 11 bases fit TRBD1. The CDR3 loop spans 15 amino acids. CDR1 and CDR2 (germline): MNHEY, SVGAGI. The trim removed 6 bases at V and 4 bases at J, leaving 5 bases unmatched.

The chain has TRBV6-1 and TRBJ1-1, with D hard to call. CDR1 is MNHNS and CDR2 is SASEGT in the germline V gene. Trimming stripped 2 bases from V and 6 bases from J, with 13 bases between. CDR3 size: 14 residues. The DNA for the CDR3 is TGTGCCAGCAGTGAACGAGAGGGAAGGCCTGAAGCTTTCTTT. As protein: CASSEREGRPEAFF.

CDR3 sequence: CASREGWTEAFF. The CDR3 DNA sequence: TGTGCCAGCCGAGAGGGATGGACTGAAGCTTTCTTT. The genes are TRBV2 and TRBJ1-1, with no clear D. Trimming took 8 bases from V and 5 from J, leaving 12 bases between them. The CDR3 loop spans 12 amino acids. The germline V gene encodes CDR1 SNHLY and CDR2 FYNNEI. The variable domain in full, completed from reference TRBV2 and TRBJ1-1, reads EPEVTQTPSHQVTQMGQEVILRCVPISNHLYFYWYRQILGQKVEFLVSFYNNEISEKSEIFDDQFSVERPDGSNFTLKIRSTKLEDSAMYFCASREGWTEAFFGQGTRLTVV.

The chain uses TRBV12-5 and TRBJ2-1, with 15 bases that match TRBD2. The trim removed 4 bases at V and 4 bases at J, leaving 8 bases unmatched. The CDR3 spans 18 residues. Germline-derived CDR1 and CDR2 are LGHNT and FRNRAP. CDR3 in DNA: TGTGCTAGTGGTTACCTGGGACTAGCGGGGGGCTCTTACAATGAGCAGTTCTTC. Its protein is CASGYLGLAGGSYNEQFF. Variable domain in full (rest from reference TRBV12-5 and TRBJ2-1): DARVTQTPRHKVTEMGQEVTMRCQPILGHNTVFWYRQTMMQGLELLAYFRNRAPLDDSGMPKDRFSAEMPDATLATLKIQPSEPRDSAVYFCASGYLGLAGGSYNEQFFGPGTRLTVL.

The V call is TRBV12-3 or TRBV12-4, the J call TRBJ1-2; 7 bases map to TRBD1. The CDR3 spans 13 residues. The V segment lost 5 bases and the J segment 2 bases; nucleotides outside the gene matches: 2. CDR3 in DNA: TGTGCCAGCAGTGGACAGGTGAACTATGGCTACACCTTC. Translating it yields CASSGQVNYGYTF.

In its sample, this clone was seen once. V gene TRBV6-1 combines with J gene TRBJ2-7; 7 bases line up with TRBD1. Germline trimming cut 3 bases from V and 5 bases from J; bases unmatched to any gene: 7. This CDR3 spans 14 amino acids. The V gene's germline CDR1 is MNHNS and CDR2 SASEGT. CDR3 coding DNA: TGTGCCAGCAGTGATATATACAGGGGAGACGAGCAGTACTTC. Translation gives CASSDIYRGDEQYF.

The V gene is TRBV5-8, the J gene TRBJ2-1; possible D gene TRBD2, 7 bases. Looked up from germline, CDR1 is SGHTS and CDR2 is YDEGEE. Trimming left V 9 bases short and J 4 bases short, with 20 bases between. This CDR3 is 15 amino acids long. The CDR3 bases are TGTGCCAACGGGGGCGGCGGGAGAGCGTACAATGAGCAGTTCTTC. It is translated as CANGGGGRAYNEQFF.

The rearrangement links TRBV18 to TRBJ1-4; 8 positions match TRBD1. This CDR3 is 18 amino acids long. Germline values: CDR1 KGHSH, CDR2 LQKENI. V was pared by 3 bases and J by 0 bases, with 9 bases of the junction left unmatched. The CDR3 is CASSPVQGGVSTNEKLFF. The CDR3 DNA is TGTGCCAGCTCACCCGTACAGGGGGGAGTTTCAACTAATGAAAAACTGTTTTTT.

The chain links TRBV9 to TRBJ2-2; 9 bases agree with TRBD2. V lost 4 bases to trimming and J lost 5 bases; unmatched junction nucleotides: 12. Germline-derived CDR1 and CDR2 are SGDLS and YYNGEE. The CDR3 sequence is 17 residues long. CDR3 sequence reads: CASSYALSGSGTGELFF. The CDR3 coding sequence is TGTGCCAGCAGCTACGCCCTTAGCGGGAGTGGTACCGGGGAGCTGTTTTTT.

The J gene is TRBJ1-2, the V gene TRBV14; tentative D call: TRBD1 (6 bases). Germline V gene data show CDR1 as SGHDN and CDR2 as FVKESK. Deletions cut 3 bases from V and 7 bases from J, with 15 bases between. The CDR3 is made up of 14 amino acids. CDR3 in DNA: TGTGCCAGCAGCCACTGGGACAAAGTCTCTGGCTACACCTTC. Amino acid sequence: CASSHWDKVSGYTF.

This rearrangement joins TRBV4-1 to TRBJ2-7, with D uncertain. Germline V gene data show CDR1 as MGHRA and CDR2 as YSYEKL. Trimming pared 1 base from V and 5 bases from J, leaving 9 bases between. The CDR3 runs to 13 residues. CDR3 protein: CASSQGLSDEQYF. CDR3 DNA sequence: TGCGCCAGCAGCCAAGGGCTTTCAGACGAGCAGTACTTC.

This rearrangement joins TRBV29-1 to TRBJ1-1; 9 bases align to TRBD1. J lost 4 bases, V lost 6 bases, and 3 bases had no gene match. The CDR3 loop spans 12 amino acids. CDR1 and CDR2 (germline): SQVTM, ANQGSEA. In nucleotides, the CDR3 is TGCAGCGTAGGACAGGGGAGCACTGAAGCTTTCTTT. Translated: CSVGQGSTEAFF.

The CDR3 coding sequence is TGCGCCAGCAGCTTGTCCGTTGCGGGGCCAGAAGAAGCTTTCTTT. Encoded protein: CASSLSVAGPEEAFF. V is TRBV5-1 and J is TRBJ1-1; possibly TRBD1 for D (5 bases). V lost 1 base and J lost 8, with 18 bases in between. From germline, CDR1 is SGHRS and CDR2 YFSETQ. The CDR3 is 15 amino acids.

CDR3 sequence: CASRVGETNTEAFF. Written as DNA, the CDR3 is TGTGCCAGCAGGGTCGGGGAGACGAACACTGAAGCTTTCTTT. This sequence joins TRBV2 and TRBJ1-1; D gene ambiguous. V dropped 6 bases and J dropped 1 base, with 12 bases sitting between them. CDR1 and CDR2 from the germline V gene are SNHLY and FYNNEI. The length of the CDR3 is 14 residues.

The rearrangement uses TRBV4-3 and TRBJ2-5; the D is unclear. CDR3 length equals 13 residues. V was shortened by 1 base and J by 5 bases, with 8 bases between the two germline ends. CDR1 and CDR2 from the germline V gene are LGHNA and YSLEER. The DNA for the CDR3 is TGCGCCAGCAGCCAAGTGTTAGAGGAGACCCAGTACTTC. Translating it yields CASSQVLEETQYF.

This clone was detected a few times. The chain has TRBV10-1 and TRBJ1-1; D remains unclear. The CDR3 covers 13 residues. Looked up from germline, CDR1 is WNHNN and CDR2 is SYGVQD (reference sequence). V gave up 2 bases and J gave up 1 base, with 5 bases separating them. This CDR3 is CASSEAENTEAFF. CDR3 in DNA: TGCGCCAGCAGTGAGGCAGAGAACACTGAAGCTTTCTTT.

The chain has TRBV11-3 and TRBJ1-1; D is possibly TRBD1 (5 bases). Germline V lookup: CDR1 SGHNT, CDR2 YENEEA. There are 13 residues in the CDR3. Between the trimmed V and J ends, which lost 2 bases and 4 bases, there was a span of 8 bases. CDR3 amino acids: CASSLQGGTEAFF. The CDR3 DNA is TGTGCCAGCAGCTTACAGGGTGGCACTGAAGCTTTCTTT.

The rearrangement uses TRBV4-3 and TRBJ2-7, with TRBD1 identical over 8 bases. Germline V gene lookup returns CDR1 LGHNA and CDR2 YSLEER. The CDR3 is made up of 14 amino acids. The V gene end was trimmed by 0 bases and the J gene end by 4 bases; junction bases not matched to a gene: 2. As DNA, the CDR3 is TGCGCCAGCAGCCAAGACAGGGGGCTTTACGAGCAGTACTTC. Its protein product is CASSQDRGLYEQYF.

In this sample, this clone turned up once. The gene calls are TRBV18 and TRBJ1-4, with D possibly TRBD1 on 6 matching bases. The V gene's germline CDR1 is KGHSH and CDR2 LQKENI. The CDR3 contains 16 residues. V shed 2 bases and J shed 8 bases, with 18 bases lying between them. The DNA of the CDR3 is TGTGCCAGCTCACCAAGGCTTCCCCAGGGGTCCGAAAAACTGTTTTTT. Translated, it gives CASSPRLPQGSEKLFF.

This chain links TRBV27 with TRBJ1-5; D possibly corresponds to TRBD1 (5 bases). The CDR3 has 13 residues. The V and J ends lost 6 bases and 6 bases respectively, with 12 bases between them. Germline lookup yields CDR1 MNHEY and CDR2 SMNVEV (reference sequence). The CDR3 nucleotides are TGTGCCAGCAGGGGGCGGTTGTTTCAGCCCCAGCATTTT. Its translation is CASRGRLFQPQHF.

The CDR3 region is CASSLGAFSEAFF. The CDR3 nucleotides read TGTGCCAGCAGTTTAGGGGCCTTTAGTGAAGCTTTCTTT. V gene TRBV12-3 or TRBV12-4 combines with J gene TRBJ1-1; D is undetermined. The CDR3 has 13 amino acids. V lost 1 base to trimming and J lost 7 bases, with 10 bases between them.

The chain links TRBV19 to TRBJ1-2; D remains unclear. Germline V gene lookup returns CDR1 LNHDA and CDR2 SQIVND (reference sequence). The ends were cut back, 4 bases at V and 4 bases at J, with 10 bases in the middle. The CDR3 loop spans 13 amino acids. CDR3 sequence reads: CASSTQDFYGYTF. For the CDR3, the DNA is TGTGCCAGTAGTACCCAGGACTTCTATGGCTACACCTTC.

The genes are TRBV25-1 and TRBJ1-4, with TRBD1 identical over 9 bases. The CDR3 runs to 15 residues. V was pared by 1 base and J by 8 bases, with 5 bases of the junction left unmatched. Germline V gives CDR1 MGHDK, CDR2 SYGVNS. CDR3 in DNA: TGTGCCAGCAGTGAATCGGACAGGGGTGGGGAAAAACTGTTTTTT. This codes for CASSESDRGGEKLFF. The whole variable domain, filled in from reference TRBV25-1 and TRBJ1-4, reads EADIYQTPRYLVIGTGKKITLECSQTMGHDKMYWYQQDPGMELHLIHYSYGVNSTEKGDLSSESTVSRIRTEHFPLTLESARPSHTSQYLCASSESDRGGEKLFFGSGTQLSVL.